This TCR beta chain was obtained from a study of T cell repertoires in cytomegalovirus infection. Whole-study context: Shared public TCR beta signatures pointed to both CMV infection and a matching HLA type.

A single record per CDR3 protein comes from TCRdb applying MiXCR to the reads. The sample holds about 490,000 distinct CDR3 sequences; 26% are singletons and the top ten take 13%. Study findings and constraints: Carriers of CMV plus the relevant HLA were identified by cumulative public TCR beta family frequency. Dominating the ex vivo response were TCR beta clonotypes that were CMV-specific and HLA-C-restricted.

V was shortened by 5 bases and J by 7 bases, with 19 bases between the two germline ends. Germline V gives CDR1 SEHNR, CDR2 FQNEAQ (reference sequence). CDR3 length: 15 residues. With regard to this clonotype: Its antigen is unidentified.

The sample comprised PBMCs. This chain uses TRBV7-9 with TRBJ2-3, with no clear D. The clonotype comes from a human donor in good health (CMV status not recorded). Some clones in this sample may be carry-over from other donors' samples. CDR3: CASSAPQDTGNTQYF. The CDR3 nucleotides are TGTGCCAGCAGCGCCCCTCAGGATACGGGCAATACGCAGTATTTT.